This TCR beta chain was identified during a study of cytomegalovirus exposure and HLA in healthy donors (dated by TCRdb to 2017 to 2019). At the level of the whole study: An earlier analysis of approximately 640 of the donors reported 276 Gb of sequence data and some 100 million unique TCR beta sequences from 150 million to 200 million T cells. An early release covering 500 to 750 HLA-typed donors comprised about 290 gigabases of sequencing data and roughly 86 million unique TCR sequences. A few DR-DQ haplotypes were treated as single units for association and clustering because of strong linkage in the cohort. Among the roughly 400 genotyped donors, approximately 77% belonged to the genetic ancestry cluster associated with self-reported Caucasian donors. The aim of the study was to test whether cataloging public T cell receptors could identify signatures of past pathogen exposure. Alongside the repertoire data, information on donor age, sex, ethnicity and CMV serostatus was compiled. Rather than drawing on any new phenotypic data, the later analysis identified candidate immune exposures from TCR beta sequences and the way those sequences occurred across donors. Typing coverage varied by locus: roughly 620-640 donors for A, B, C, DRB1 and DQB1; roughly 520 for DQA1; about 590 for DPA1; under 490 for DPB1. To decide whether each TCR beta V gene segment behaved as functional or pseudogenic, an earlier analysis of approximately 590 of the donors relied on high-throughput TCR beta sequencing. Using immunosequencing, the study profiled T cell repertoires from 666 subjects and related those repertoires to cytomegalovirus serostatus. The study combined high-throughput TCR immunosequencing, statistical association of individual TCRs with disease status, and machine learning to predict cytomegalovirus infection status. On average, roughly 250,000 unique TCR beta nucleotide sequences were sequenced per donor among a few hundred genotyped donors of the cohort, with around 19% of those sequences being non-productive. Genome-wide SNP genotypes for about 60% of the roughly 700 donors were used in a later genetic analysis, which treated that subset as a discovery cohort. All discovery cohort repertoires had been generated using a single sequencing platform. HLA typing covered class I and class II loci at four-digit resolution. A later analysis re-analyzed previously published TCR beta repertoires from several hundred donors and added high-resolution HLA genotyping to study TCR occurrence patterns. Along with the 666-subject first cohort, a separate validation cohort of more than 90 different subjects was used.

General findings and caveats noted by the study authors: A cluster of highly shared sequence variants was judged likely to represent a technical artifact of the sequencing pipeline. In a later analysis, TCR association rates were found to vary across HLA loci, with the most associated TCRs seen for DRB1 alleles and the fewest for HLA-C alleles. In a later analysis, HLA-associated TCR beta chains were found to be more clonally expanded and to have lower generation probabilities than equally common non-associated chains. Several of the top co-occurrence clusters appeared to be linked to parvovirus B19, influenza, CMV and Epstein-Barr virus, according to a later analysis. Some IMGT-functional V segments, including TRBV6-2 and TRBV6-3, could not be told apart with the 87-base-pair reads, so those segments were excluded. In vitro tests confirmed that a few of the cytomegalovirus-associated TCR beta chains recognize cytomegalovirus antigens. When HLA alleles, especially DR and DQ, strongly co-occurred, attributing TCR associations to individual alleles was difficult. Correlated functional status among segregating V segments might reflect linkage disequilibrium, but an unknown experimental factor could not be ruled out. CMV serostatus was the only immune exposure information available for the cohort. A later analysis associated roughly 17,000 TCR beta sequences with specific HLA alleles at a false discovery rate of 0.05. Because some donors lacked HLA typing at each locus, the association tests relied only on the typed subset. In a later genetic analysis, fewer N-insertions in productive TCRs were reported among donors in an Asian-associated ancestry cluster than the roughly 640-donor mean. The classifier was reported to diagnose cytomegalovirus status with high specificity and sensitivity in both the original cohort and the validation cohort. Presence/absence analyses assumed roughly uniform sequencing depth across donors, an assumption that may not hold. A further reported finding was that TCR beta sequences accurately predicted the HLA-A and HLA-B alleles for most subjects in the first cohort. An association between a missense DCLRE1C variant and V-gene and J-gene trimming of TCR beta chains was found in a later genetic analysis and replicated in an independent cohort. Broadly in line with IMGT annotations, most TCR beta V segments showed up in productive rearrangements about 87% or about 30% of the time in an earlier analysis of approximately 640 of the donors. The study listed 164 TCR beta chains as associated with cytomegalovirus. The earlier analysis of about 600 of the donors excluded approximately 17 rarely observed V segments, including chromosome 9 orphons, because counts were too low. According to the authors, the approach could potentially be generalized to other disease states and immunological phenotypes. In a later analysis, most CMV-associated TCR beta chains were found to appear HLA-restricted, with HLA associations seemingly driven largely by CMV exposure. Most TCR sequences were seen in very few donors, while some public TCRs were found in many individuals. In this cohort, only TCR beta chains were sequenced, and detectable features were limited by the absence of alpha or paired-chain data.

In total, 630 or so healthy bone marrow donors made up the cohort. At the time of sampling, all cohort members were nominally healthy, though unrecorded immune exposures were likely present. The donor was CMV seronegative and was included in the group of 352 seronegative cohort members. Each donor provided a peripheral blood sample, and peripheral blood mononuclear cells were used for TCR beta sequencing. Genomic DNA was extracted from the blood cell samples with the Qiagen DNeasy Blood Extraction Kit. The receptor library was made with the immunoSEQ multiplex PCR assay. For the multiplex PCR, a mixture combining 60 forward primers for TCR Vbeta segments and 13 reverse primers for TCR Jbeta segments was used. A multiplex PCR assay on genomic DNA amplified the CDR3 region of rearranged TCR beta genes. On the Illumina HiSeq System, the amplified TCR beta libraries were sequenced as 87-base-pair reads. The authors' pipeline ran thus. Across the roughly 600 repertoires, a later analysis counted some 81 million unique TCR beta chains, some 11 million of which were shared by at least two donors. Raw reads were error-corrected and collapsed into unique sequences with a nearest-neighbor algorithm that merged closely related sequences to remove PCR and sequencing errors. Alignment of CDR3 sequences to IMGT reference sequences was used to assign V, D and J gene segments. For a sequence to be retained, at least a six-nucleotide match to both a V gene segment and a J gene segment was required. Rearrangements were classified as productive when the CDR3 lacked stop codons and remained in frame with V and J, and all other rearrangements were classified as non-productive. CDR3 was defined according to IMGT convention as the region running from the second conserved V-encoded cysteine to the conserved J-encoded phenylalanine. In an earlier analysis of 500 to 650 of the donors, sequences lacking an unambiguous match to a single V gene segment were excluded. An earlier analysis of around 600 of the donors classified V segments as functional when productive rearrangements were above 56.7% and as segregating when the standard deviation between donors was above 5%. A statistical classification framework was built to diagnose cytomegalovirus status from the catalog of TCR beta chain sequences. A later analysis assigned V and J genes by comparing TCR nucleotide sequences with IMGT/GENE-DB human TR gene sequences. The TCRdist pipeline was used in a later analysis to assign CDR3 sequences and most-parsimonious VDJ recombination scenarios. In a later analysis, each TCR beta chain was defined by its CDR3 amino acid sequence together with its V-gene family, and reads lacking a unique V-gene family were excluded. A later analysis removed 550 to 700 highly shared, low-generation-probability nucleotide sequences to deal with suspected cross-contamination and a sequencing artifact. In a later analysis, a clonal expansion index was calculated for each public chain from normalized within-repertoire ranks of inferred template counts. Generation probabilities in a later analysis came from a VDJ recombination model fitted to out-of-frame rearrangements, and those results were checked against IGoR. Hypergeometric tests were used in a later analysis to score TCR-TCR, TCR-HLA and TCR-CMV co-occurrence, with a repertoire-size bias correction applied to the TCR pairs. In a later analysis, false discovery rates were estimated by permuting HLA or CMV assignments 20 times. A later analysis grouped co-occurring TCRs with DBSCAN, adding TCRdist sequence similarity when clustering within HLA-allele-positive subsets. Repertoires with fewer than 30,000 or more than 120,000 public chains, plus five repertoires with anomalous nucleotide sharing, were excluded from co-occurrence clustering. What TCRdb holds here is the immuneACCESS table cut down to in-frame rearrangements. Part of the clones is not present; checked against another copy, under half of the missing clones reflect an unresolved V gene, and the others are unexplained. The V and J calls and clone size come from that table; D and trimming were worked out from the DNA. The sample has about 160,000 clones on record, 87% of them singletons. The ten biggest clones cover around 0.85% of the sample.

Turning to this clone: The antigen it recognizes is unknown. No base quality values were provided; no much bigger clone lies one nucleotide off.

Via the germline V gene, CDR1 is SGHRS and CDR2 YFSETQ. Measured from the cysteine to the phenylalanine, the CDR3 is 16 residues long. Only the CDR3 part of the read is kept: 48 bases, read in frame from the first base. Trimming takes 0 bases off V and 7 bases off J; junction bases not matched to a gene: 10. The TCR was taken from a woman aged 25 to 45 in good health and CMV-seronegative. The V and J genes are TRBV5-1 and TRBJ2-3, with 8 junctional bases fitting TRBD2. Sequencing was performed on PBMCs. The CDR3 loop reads CASSLAGGGIVYTQYF. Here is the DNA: TGCGCCAGCAGCTTGGCCGGGGGGGGTATTGTGTATACGCAGTATTTT.